Presented here are 14 T cell receptor beta chains from one specimen sequenced in a study of CD8+ T cells in alopecia areata. Described treatment: oral pan-JAK inhibitor, 5-10 mg twice daily. Extracted from the samples, RNA was reverse transcribed into cDNA to serve as the sequencing template. Here immunoSEQ multiplex PCR was the method, and the copy in TCRdb shows in-frame clones only, minus some. This repertoire shows 90,000 to 150,000 clones, approximately 52% found once; its top ten account for 25% to 30%. The specimen comprised CD8+ T cells sorted from blood, sampled at week 4, from a patient treated with tofacitinib. These receptor sequences come from a human donor with alopecia areata.

The V call is TRBV29-1, the J call TRBJ2-7, with 7 bases that match TRBD2. CDR1 SQVTM and CDR2 ANQGSEA come from the germline V gene. V was pared by 0 bases and J by 6 bases, with 2 bases of the junction left unmatched. This CDR3 region has 12 residues. The CDR3 coding sequence is TGCAGCGTTGAAGAATGGGGGGGCGAGCAGTACTTC. It is translated as CSVEEWGGEQYF.

The J gene is TRBJ2-7, the V gene TRBV11-2; D unclear. V was shortened by 2 bases and J by 0 bases, with 8 bases between the two germline ends. Germline V gene sequence: CDR1 SGHAT, CDR2 FQNNGV. This CDR3 spans 14 amino acids. The CDR3 DNA reads TGTGCCAGCAGCTTATTTGCCAGCTCCTACGAGCAGTACTTC. Translated: CASSLFASSYEQYF.

This clone was seen more than once but under ten times. CDR3 bases: TGTGCCAGTAGTATTGGCGGGGGGCAAGAGACCCAGTACTTC. This gives the protein CASSIGGGQETQYF. The gene calls are TRBV19 and TRBJ2-5; 8 bases are a match to TRBD2. Germline lookup yields CDR1 LNHDA and CDR2 SQIVND (reference sequence). J gave up 2 bases and V 3 bases, and 2 bases lay outside the gene matches. This CDR3 has 14 amino acids.

The chain links TRBV2 to TRBJ1-5; possibly TRBD1 for D (5 bases). Trimming took 7 bases from V and 0 from J, leaving 16 bases between them. CDR3 length: 16 amino acids. Germline values: CDR1 SNHLY, CDR2 FYNNEI. DNA for the CDR3: TGTGCCAGCACCACAGGCGCGGGCGATAGCAATCAGCCCCAGCATTTT. Translation: CASTTGAGDSNQPQHF.

The chain links TRBV30 to TRBJ2-7, with D possibly being TRBD1 (6 bases). CDR1 and CDR2 (germline): GTSNPN, SVGIG (reference sequence). The CDR3 runs to 13 residues. The ends were cut back, 3 bases at V and 4 bases at J, with 13 bases in the middle. The CDR3 here is CAWSGTRFYEQYF. CDR3 bases: TGTGCCTGGAGCGGGACACGCTTTTACGAGCAGTACTTC.

The chain joins TRBV9 to TRBJ2-1; D uncertain. CDR1 SGDLS and CDR2 YYNGEE come from the germline V gene. The CDR3 has 14 amino acids. V was shortened by 5 bases and J by 5 bases, with 14 bases between the two germline ends. CDR3: CASSPDGTNNEQFF. The CDR3 DNA reads TGTGCCAGCAGTCCGGATGGTACGAACAATGAGCAGTTCTTC.

This clone was detected once. J is TRBJ2-5 and V is TRBV30; 9 bases align to TRBD2. J gave up 2 bases and V 3 bases, and 1 base lay outside the gene matches. CDR3 length: 13 residues. CDR1 GTSNPN and CDR2 SVGIG come from the germline V gene (reference sequence). CDR3 in DNA: TGTGCCTGGAGGCTAGCGGGGCAAGAGACCCAGTACTTC. Translating gives CAWRLAGQETQYF.

This clone showed up just once. The CDR3 DNA reads as TGTGCCTGGAGTGCAGGGGGGGGTAATCAGCCCCAGCATTTT. Translating gives CAWSAGGGNQPQHF. The V gene is TRBV30, the J gene TRBJ1-5, with 7 bases matching TRBD1. V gave up 1 base and J gave up 4 bases; unmatched junction bases: 4. This CDR3 is 14 amino acids long. Per germline, CDR1 GTSNPN and CDR2 SVGIG (reference sequence). The complete variable domain, with remaining parts taken from reference TRBV30 and TRBJ1-5, reads SQTIHQWPATLVQPVGSPLSLECTVEGTSNPNLYWYRQAAGRGLQLLFYSVGIGQISSEVPQNLSASRPQDRQFILSSKKLLLSDSGFYLCAWSAGGGNQPQHFGDGTRLSIL.

The V and J genes are TRBV4-2 and TRBJ2-4; D is uncertain. Trimming removed 0 bases at V and 7 bases at J, with 7 bases between. The germline CDR1 and CDR2 sequences are LGHNA and YNFKEQ. There are 13 residues in the CDR3. This chain's CDR3 is CASSQDTGNIQYF. The CDR3 DNA reads TGTGCCAGCAGCCAAGACACCGGGAACATTCAGTACTTC.

There are a few counts of this clone. The chain's CDR3 is CAISAAGLDEKLFF. The CDR3 DNA reads TGTGCCATCAGTGCAGCAGGACTTGATGAAAAACTGTTTTTT. The gene calls are TRBV10-3 and TRBJ1-4; D unresolved. Trimming removed 4 bases at V and 6 bases at J, with 12 bases between. The V gene's germline CDR1 is ENHRY and CDR2 SYGVKD. The CDR3 runs to 14 residues.

This chain joins TRBV30 and TRBJ1-2, with D maybe TRBD1 (5 bases). V was trimmed by 5 bases and J by 0 bases, leaving 10 bases between them. CDR1 and CDR2 (germline): GTSNPN, SVGIG (reference sequence). The length of the CDR3 is 13 residues. In nucleotides, the CDR3 is TGTGCCTGGGGGGCAAGTCCTAACTATGGCTACACCTTC. As protein: CAWGASPNYGYTF.

The chain has TRBV29-1 and TRBJ2-7, with D perhaps TRBD1 or TRBD2 (5 bases each). CDR3 length: 12 amino acids. The germline V gene has CDR1 SQVTM and CDR2 ANQGSEA. The ends were cut back, 7 bases at V and 5 bases at J, with 15 bases in the middle. CDR3 coding DNA: TGCAGCGCAGTAGGACGAGGGGACGAGCAGTACTTC. It codes for CSAVGRGDEQYF.

The chain joins TRBV7-9 to TRBJ2-5, with 13 bases identical to TRBD2. The trim removed 5 bases at V and 2 bases at J, leaving 5 bases unmatched. The CDR3 extends over 16 amino acids. Germline V gene data show CDR1 as SEHNR and CDR2 as FQNEAQ (reference sequence). The CDR3 region has the DNA TGTGCCAGCAGCGAGGGACTAGCGGGATATCAAGAGACCCAGTACTTC. It translates to CASSEGLAGYQETQYF.

The chain links TRBV29-1 to TRBJ2-4; the D gene is possibly TRBD1 (6 bases). The germline V gene has CDR1 SQVTM and CDR2 ANQGSEA. The CDR3 has 12 residues. CDR3 region: CSSGTLSNIQYF. CDR3 nucleotide sequence: TGCAGTTCCGGGACACTATCAAACATTCAGTACTTC.